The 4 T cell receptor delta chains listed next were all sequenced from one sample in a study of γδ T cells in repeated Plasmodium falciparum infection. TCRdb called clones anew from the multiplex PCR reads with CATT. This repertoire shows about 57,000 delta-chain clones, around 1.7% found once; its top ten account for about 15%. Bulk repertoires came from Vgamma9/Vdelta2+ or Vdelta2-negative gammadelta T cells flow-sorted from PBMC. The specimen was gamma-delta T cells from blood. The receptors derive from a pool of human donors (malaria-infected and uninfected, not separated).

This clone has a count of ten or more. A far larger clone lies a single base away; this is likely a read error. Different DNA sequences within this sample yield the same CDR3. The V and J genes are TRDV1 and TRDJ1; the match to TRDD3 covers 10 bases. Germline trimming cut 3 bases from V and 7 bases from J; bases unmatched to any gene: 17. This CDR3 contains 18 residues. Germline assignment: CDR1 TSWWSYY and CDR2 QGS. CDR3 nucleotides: TGTGCTCTTGGGGAGCCGCTACGTACTGGGGGATCGGGCGGTAAACTCATCTTT. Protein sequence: CALGEPLRTGGSGGKLIF.

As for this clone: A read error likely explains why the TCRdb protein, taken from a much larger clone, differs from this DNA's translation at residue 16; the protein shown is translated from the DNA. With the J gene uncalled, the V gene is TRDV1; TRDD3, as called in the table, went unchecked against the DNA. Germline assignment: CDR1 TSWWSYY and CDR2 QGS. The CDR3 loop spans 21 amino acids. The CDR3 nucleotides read TGTGCTCTTGGGGAACGTCCGAGGTACTGGGGAATGGTTCGGTACATCGATAAGCTCATCTTT. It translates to CALGERPRYWGMVRYIDKLIF.

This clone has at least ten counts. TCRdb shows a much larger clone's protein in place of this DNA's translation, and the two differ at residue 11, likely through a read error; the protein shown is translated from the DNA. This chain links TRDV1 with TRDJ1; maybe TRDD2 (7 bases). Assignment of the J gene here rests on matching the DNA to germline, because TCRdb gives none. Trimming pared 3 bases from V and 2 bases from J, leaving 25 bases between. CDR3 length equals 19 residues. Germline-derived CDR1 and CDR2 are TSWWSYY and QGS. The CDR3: CALGDNSYGGHRRTDKLIF. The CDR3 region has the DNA TGTGCTCTTGGGGACAATTCCTACGGGGGACACAGGAGGACCGATAAACTCATCTTT.

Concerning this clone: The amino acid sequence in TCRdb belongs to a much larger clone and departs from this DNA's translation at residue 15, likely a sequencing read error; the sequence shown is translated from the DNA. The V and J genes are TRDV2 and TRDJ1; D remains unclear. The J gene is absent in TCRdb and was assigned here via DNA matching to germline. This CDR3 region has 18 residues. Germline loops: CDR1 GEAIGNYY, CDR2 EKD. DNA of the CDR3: TGTGCCTGTGACACCTCTTACATAGAAGTCATCCACACCGATGAACTCATCTTT. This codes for CACDTSYIEVIHTDELIF.